The rows below give T cell receptor beta chains drawn from one sample of a study of blood T cell repertoires in COVID-19. Libraries were prepared by immunoSEQ multiplex PCR; TCRdb keeps only in-frame clonotypes and omits some of them. Of 200,000 to 250,000 clones detected, over 60% appear once; the ten largest clones hold around 5.8%. Sequenced input: peripheral blood. Receptor source: a woman aged 70 to 79 with acute or convalescent COVID-19. CDR3s include the opening cysteine and the closing phenylalanine or tryptophan. A D gene is named only where the DNA matches it firmly. Some rows mark clone size as missing; the rest say once, few, many or name a class of expanded clone.

CDR3 DNA	CDR3 protein	clone size	D gene	V gene	J gene	CDR3 length
TGTGCCACCAGCAGAGGGGGTGCAGGGGCGGGCACAGATACGCAGTATTTT	CATSRGGAGAGTDTQYF	-	-	TRBV15	TRBJ2-3	17
TGTGCCAGCAGCCAAGATGACGCGGGAGCGGGGGAGCTGTTTTTT	CASSQDDAGAGELFF	-	TRBD2	TRBV3-1/TRBV3-2	TRBJ2-2	15
TGTGCCAGCAGTGCGGTACAGGGGGCAGGGAGGAACACTGAAGCTTTCTTT	CASSAVQGAGRNTEAFF	-	TRBD1	TRBV27	TRBJ1-1	17
TGCGCCAGCAGCCTGGGACTAGCGGCTCTCACCGGGGAGCTGTTTTTT	CASSLGLAALTGELFF	-	TRBD2	TRBV5-1	TRBJ2-2	16
TGTGCCAGCAGCAAAGCGCGCTCAGGGAATACAGATACGCAGTATTTT	CASSKARSGNTDTQYF	-	-	TRBV21-1	TRBJ2-3	16
TGCAGCGTTATCCCCTCAGGGACCTACGAGCAGTACTTC	CSVIPSGTYEQYF	-	-	TRBV29-1	TRBJ2-7	13
TGTGCCTGGAGATTAACGGCTGGAAACACCATATATTTT	CAWRLTAGNTIYF	-	-	TRBV30	TRBJ1-3	13
TGTGCCAGCAGTAGACAGGGTGTTGAAAAACTGTTTTTT	CASSRQGVEKLFF	-	TRBD1	TRBV6-6	TRBJ1-4	13
TGTGCCAGCAGCCCGACTAGCGGGTGGTTGGATACGCAGTATTTT	CASSPTSGWLDTQYF	-	TRBD2	TRBV6-5	TRBJ2-3	15
TGTGCCAGCAGCCGCCTCACAGGGAACAATGAGCAGTTCTTC	CASSRLTGNNEQFF	-	-	TRBV27	TRBJ2-1	14
TGTGCCAGCAGCTTGCTAGCGGGGCTCCAAGAGACCCAGTACTTC	CASSLLAGLQETQYF	-	TRBD2	TRBV7-9	TRBJ2-5	15
TGTGCCAGTAGTATCGCGGAAGAGACCCAGTACTTC	CASSIAEETQYF	-	-	TRBV19	TRBJ2-5	12
TGTGCCAGCAGCCTACGACAGGGGACGGGGAACACTGAAGCTTTCTTT	CASSLRQGTGNTEAFF	-	TRBD1	TRBV14	TRBJ1-1	16
TGTGCCAGCAGTTACCCTGGACAGCCTGGAGAGCAGTACTTC	CASSYPGQPGEQYF	-	-	TRBV6-5	TRBJ2-7	14
TGCGCCAGCAGCCAAGTAGGGTCCACGGGAGAGGAGAATGAGCAGTTCTTC	CASSQVGSTGEENEQFF	-	-	TRBV4-1	TRBJ2-1	17
TGTGCCAGCTCACCAGGACAGGGGGGAACTGGGGCCAACGTCCTGACTTTC	CASSPGQGGTGANVLTF	-	TRBD1	TRBV18	TRBJ2-6	17
TGTGCCAGCAGTCGACAGGGGTCCTACGAGCAGTACTTC	CASSRQGSYEQYF	-	TRBD1	TRBV28	TRBJ2-7	13
TGTGCCAGCAGCCAAGATTTTCCAGGTGCGCTCTCTGGGGCCAACGTCCTGACTTTC	CASSQDFPGALSGANVLTF	-	-	TRBV4-2	TRBJ2-6	19
TGTGCCAGCAGTCCCGGCGGACAGTTCTCTGGAAACACCATATATTTT	CASSPGGQFSGNTIYF	-	-	TRBV28	TRBJ1-3	16
TGTGCCAGCAGCTGGACTAGCGGGAACAATGAGCAGTTCTTC	CASSWTSGNNEQFF	-	TRBD2	TRBV7-2	TRBJ2-1	14
TGTGCCAGCAGCACAGGGGGAGATACGCAGTATTTT	CASSTGGDTQYF	-	TRBD1	TRBV6-4	TRBJ2-3	12
TGTGCCAGCAGCCAGGGGTGGAGGGCTAATGAAAAACTGTTTTTT	CASSQGWRANEKLFF	-	-	TRBV14	TRBJ1-4	15
TGTGCCAGTAGTGGCGGCGATAGCAATCAGCCCCAGCATTTT	CASSGGDSNQPQHF	few	-	TRBV19	TRBJ1-5	14
TGTGCCAGCAGCCGGGGACTAGCGGGAGCCGGGGGTAATGAGCAGTTCTTC	CASSRGLAGAGGNEQFF	once	TRBD2	TRBV3-1/TRBV3-2	TRBJ2-1	17
TGCGCCAGCAGCTTGGACCCACGGGATCAGCCCCAGCATTTT	CASSLDPRDQPQHF	-	-	TRBV5-1	TRBJ1-5	14
TGTGCCAGCAGTTCGCGGAACACCGGGGAGCTGTTTTTT	CASSSRNTGELFF	-	-	TRBV28	TRBJ2-2	13
TGTGCCAGCAGTGATCGAGGGTTCGGAAACACCATATATTTT	CASSDRGFGNTIYF	-	-	TRBV6-1	TRBJ1-3	14
TGCGCCAGCAGTATGACAGCCACTAACTATGGCTACACCTTC	CASSMTATNYGYTF	-	-	TRBV5-1	TRBJ1-2	14
TGTGCCAGCAGTTTGAAGCGGGAGGGGACGTACGAGCAGTACTTC	CASSLKREGTYEQYF	-	TRBD2	TRBV27	TRBJ2-7	15
TGTGCCAGCTCAGGTGTAAGGGGGAACTATGGCTACACCTTC	CASSGVRGNYGYTF	-	-	TRBV18	TRBJ1-2	14
TGTGCCAGCAGTGGGGGACAGGGCTCTGGAAACACCATATATTTT	CASSGGQGSGNTIYF	-	TRBD1	TRBV2	TRBJ1-3	15
TGTGCCACCAGCAGAGCTCGGGGGGCAGGGACCGGGGAGCTGTTTTTT	CATSRARGAGTGELFF	-	-	TRBV15	TRBJ2-2	16
TGTGCCACCAGCAGAACTACTAGCGGGAGCAGGGATGAGCAGTTCTTC	CATSRTTSGSRDEQFF	-	TRBD2	TRBV15	TRBJ2-1	16
TGCAGCGGGGGACAGCCGAACACTGAAGCTTTCTTT	CSGGQPNTEAFF	-	TRBD1	TRBV29-1	TRBJ1-1	12
TGTGCCAGCAGTGACTCAAAGGGGACAGAGAACACCGGGGAGCTGTTTTTT	CASSDSKGTENTGELFF	once	TRBD1	TRBV6-4	TRBJ2-2	17